This entry describes one T cell receptor (beta chain). What it binds is unknown. CDR3 size: 13 residues. Germline CDR1 MDHEN, CDR2 SYDVKM. Trimming cost V 2 bases and J 4 bases, with 8 bases left between them. TCRB transcripts that were expressed got sequenced, as all of the isolated RNA had been reverse transcribed. TCRdb's table, derived via immunoSEQ multiplex PCR, lists solely in-frame clones and lacks some. In the table there are about 160,000 clones, about 8.1% of which are singletons. This entry belongs to a study of beta chain features in type 1 diabetes. Study observations and caveats: In every one of the four CD4+ subsets, TCRB CDR3s were moderately but significantly shorter in Type 1 diabetes patients.

The sequence was collected from a woman younger than 35 with type 1 diabetes. The rearrangement links TRBV28 to TRBJ1-2; D might be TRBD1 (6 bases). Sequenced sample: central memory CD4+ T cells from blood. CDR3 DNA: TGTGCCAGCAGTTTAGGACAGAGCTATGGCTACACCTTC. Protein product: CASSLGQSYGYTF.